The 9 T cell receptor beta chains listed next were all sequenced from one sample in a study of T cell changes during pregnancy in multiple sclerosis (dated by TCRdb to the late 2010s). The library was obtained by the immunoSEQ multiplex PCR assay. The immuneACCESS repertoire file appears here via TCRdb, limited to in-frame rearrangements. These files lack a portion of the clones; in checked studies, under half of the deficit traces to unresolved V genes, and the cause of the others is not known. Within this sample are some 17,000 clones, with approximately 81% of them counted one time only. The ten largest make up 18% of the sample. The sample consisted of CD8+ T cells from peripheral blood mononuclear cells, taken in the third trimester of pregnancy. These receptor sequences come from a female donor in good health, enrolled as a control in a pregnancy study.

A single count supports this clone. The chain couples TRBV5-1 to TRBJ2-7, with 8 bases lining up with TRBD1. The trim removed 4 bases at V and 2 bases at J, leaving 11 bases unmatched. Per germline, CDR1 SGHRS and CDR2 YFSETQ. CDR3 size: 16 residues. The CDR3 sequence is CASSDDGTGSPYEQYF. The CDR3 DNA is TGCGCCAGCAGCGATGACGGGACAGGTTCTCCCTACGAGCAGTACTTC.

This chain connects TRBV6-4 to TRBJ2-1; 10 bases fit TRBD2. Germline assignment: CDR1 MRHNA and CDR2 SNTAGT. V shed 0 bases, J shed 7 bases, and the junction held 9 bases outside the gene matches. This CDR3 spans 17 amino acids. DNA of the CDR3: TGTGCCAGCAGTGACTCGAGGTCGAGCGGGGGGGGTAATGAGCAGTTCTTC. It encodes CASSDSRSSGGGNEQFF.

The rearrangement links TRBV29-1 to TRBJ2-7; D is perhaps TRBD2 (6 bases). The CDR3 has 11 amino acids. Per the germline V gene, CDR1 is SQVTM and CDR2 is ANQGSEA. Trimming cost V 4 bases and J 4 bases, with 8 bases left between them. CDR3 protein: CSVGAGYEQYF. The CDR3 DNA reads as TGCAGCGTTGGGGCGGGATACGAGCAGTACTTC.

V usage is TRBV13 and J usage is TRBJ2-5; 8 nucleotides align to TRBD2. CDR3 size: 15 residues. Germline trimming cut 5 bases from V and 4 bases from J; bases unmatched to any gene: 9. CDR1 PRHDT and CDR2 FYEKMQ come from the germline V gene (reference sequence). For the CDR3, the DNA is TGTGCCAGCAGCCCCATTAGCGGGAAGAGAGAGACCCAGTACTTC. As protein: CASSPISGKRETQYF. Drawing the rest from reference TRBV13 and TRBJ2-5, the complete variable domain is AAGVIQSPRHLIKEKRETATLKCYPIPRHDTVYWYQQGPGQDPQFLISFYEKMQSDKGSIPDRFSAQQFSDYHSELNMSSLELGDSALYFCASSPISGKRETQYFGPGTRLLVL.

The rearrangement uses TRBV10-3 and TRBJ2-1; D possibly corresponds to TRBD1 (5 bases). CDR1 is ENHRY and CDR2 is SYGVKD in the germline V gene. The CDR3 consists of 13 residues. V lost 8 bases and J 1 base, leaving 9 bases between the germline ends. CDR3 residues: CAIEGDSYNEQFF. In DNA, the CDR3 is TGTGCCATCGAAGGGGATTCCTACAATGAGCAGTTCTTC.

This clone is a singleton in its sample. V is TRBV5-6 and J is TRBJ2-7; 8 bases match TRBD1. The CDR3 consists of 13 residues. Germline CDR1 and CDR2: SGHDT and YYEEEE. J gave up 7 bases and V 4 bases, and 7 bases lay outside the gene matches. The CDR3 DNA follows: TGTGCCAGCAGCCCTGACAGGGGCTGGGAGCAGTACTTC. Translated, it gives CASSPDRGWEQYF.

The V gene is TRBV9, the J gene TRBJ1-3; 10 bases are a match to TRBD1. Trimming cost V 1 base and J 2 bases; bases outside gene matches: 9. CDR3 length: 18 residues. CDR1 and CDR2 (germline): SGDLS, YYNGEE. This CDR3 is CASSVNRGQGIPGNTIYF. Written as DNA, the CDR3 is TGTGCCAGCAGCGTAAATCGGGGACAGGGGATTCCTGGAAACACCATATATTTT.

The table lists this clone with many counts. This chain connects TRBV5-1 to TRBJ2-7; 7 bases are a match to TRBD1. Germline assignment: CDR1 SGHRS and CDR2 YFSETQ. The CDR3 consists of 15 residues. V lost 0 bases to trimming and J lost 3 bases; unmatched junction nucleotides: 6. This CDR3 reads CASSLGTGVRYEQYF. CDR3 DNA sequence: TGCGCCAGCAGCTTGGGAACAGGGGTACGCTACGAGCAGTACTTC.

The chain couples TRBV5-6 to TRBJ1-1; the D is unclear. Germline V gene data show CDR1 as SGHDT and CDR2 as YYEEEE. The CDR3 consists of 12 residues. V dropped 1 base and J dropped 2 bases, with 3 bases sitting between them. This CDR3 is CASSLQNTEAFF. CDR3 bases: TGTGCCAGCAGCTTGCAAAACACTGAAGCTTTCTTT.